Described below is a single T cell receptor beta chain sequence and its context. The data derive from a study of post-analysis software for immune sequencing data. TCR beta cDNA libraries included unique molecular identifiers. TCRdb ran MiXCR on the PCR reads and lists one entry per CDR3 protein. There are around 770,000 distinct CDR3 sequences in the sample; 35% to 55% occur only once, and just under 5% lies in the top ten. Sequencing was performed on blood. This clonotype was obtained from a girl between 10 and 17 years old with multiple sclerosis.

DNA of the CDR3: TGTGCCACCAGTAGGACTAGCGGGACATCGCAGTTCTTC. It specifies CATSRTSGTSQFF. The chain combines TRBV24-1 with TRBJ2-1; 12 bases align to TRBD2. After removal of 6 bases from V and 12 bases from J, the junction contained 5 bases not matched to a gene. The CDR3 covers 13 residues. Germline-derived CDR1 and CDR2 are KGHDR and SFDVKD.